Sequencing of this T cell receptor beta chain was carried out in a study of T cell responses to AZD1222 COVID-19 vaccine. The CDR3 has 13 residues. CDR1 is LGHDT and CDR2 is YNNKEL in the germline V gene (reference sequence). Between the trimmed V and J ends, which lost 3 bases and 8 bases, there was a span of 10 bases. Sequenced by immunoSEQ multiplex PCR; TCRdb stores in-frame clones only, minus some. This repertoire shows about 120,000 clones, approximately 83% found once; its top ten account for under 4.5%. This chain uses TRBV3-1 (or the pseudogene TRBV3-2) with TRBJ1-4, with unresolved D. This clonotype was obtained from an adult in good health. The sample was peripheral blood, taken on day 0 of MenACWY control vaccination. CDR3: CASSQGLREKLFF. The CDR3 coding sequence is TGTGCCAGCAGCCAGGGTTTGAGGGAAAAACTGTTTTTT.